The 10 T cell receptor beta chains reported below all come from one sample, sequenced in a study of cytomegalovirus exposure and HLA in healthy donors. Assay: immunoSEQ multiplex PCR; the TCRdb copy retains only in-frame clones and omits some. The sample lists about 130,000 clones, roughly 91% occurring once. The sequenced sample consisted of PBMCs. The receptors were gathered from a man aged 25-45 years in good health and CMV-seronegative.

In this sample, this clone turned up once. V gene TRBV7-3 combines with J gene TRBJ1-1, with a possible D match to TRBD1 (5 bases). The CDR3 runs 14 residues. Trimming took 0 bases from V and 1 from J, leaving 6 bases between them. Germline lookup yields CDR1 SGHTA and CDR2 FQGTGA. In DNA, the CDR3 is TGTGCCAGCAGCTTAACAACAGGGAACACTGAAGCTTTCTTT. This codes for CASSLTTGNTEAFF.

The V and J genes are TRBV2 and TRBJ2-7; a possible D gene is TRBD2 (6 bases). The germline V gene encodes CDR1 SNHLY and CDR2 FYNNEI. The CDR3 covers 11 residues. Trimming pared 10 bases from V and 9 bases from J, leaving 16 bases between. CDR3 in amino acids: CATNDGGLQYF. CDR3 DNA: TGTGCCACCAACGATGGGGGGTTGCAGTACTTC.

This clone was detected once. This sequence joins TRBV29-1 and TRBJ2-3, with TRBD2 matching over 12 bases. The V and J ends lost 3 bases and 0 bases, in that order; junction bases with no gene match: 10. This CDR3 is 18 amino acids long. Germline V gives CDR1 SQVTM, CDR2 ANQGSEA. Here the CDR3 reads CSVDQGTSGGPSTDTQYF. The CDR3 nucleotides read TGCAGCGTTGATCAGGGTACTAGCGGGGGGCCGAGCACAGATACGCAGTATTTT.

The chain recombines TRBV18 with TRBJ1-1; D is undetermined. There are 17 residues in the CDR3. V was pared by 0 bases and J by 0 bases, with 14 bases between. CDR1 and CDR2 from the germline V gene are KGHSH and LQKENI. CDR3 sequence reads: CASSPPGGRAVNTEAFF. Here the CDR3 DNA reads TGTGCCAGCTCACCACCGGGCGGGAGGGCCGTGAACACTGAAGCTTTCTTT.

As DNA, the CDR3 is TGTGCCAGCAGTTACTCGCGACAGGCCGGCGGGGAGCTGTTTTTT. Amino acids: CASSYSRQAGGELFF. This sequence joins TRBV6-5 and TRBJ2-2; maybe TRBD1 (6 bases). This CDR3 comprises 15 residues. CDR1 and CDR2 (germline): MNHEY, SVGAGI. The germline V and J ends were trimmed by 0 bases and 7 bases, with 12 bases remaining between them.

The V call is TRBV4-1, the J call TRBJ1-1, with D possibly matching TRBD1 (6 bases). This CDR3 spans 14 amino acids. Germline CDR1 and CDR2: MGHRA and YSYEKL. Trimming pared 3 bases from V and 8 bases from J, leaving 16 bases between. In DNA form, the CDR3 reads TGCGCCAGCAGCCATCCAGCTGACAGGTCGGAAGCTTTCTTT. The encoded protein is CASSHPADRSEAFF.

This chain joins TRBV18 and TRBJ1-2; no clear D. Trimming stripped 4 bases from V and 2 bases from J, with 11 bases between. The CDR3 covers 14 residues. Germline CDR1 reads KGHSH; CDR2 reads LQKENI. The CDR3 loop reads CASSLEGGNYGYTF. CDR3 DNA sequence: TGTGCCAGCTCACTAGAGGGTGGCAACTATGGCTACACCTTC.

The rearrangement joins TRBV14 to TRBJ2-7, with D possibly being TRBD1 (5 bases). Germline V gene lookup returns CDR1 SGHDN and CDR2 FVKESK. This CDR3 is 13 amino acids long. Trimming stripped 3 bases from V and 3 bases from J, with 9 bases between. CDR3 sequence (DNA): TGTGCCAGCAGCCATGACAGTTACTACGAGCAGTACTTC. Amino acid sequence: CASSHDSYYEQYF.

This clone was counted a single time. The chain recombines TRBV2 with TRBJ2-3; the match to TRBD2 covers 9 bases. Looked up from germline, CDR1 is SNHLY and CDR2 is FYNNEI. The CDR3 spans 14 residues. The V gene end was trimmed by 6 bases and the J gene end by 11 bases; junction bases not matched to a gene: 12. The CDR3 spells CASREEASGVVQYF. CDR3 coding DNA: TGTGCCAGCAGGGAGGAGGCTAGCGGGGTTGTGCAGTATTTT.

J is TRBJ1-6 and V is TRBV6-5, with TRBD1 matching over 8 bases. J lost 7 bases, V lost 7 bases, and 6 bases had no gene match. The CDR3 totals 14 residues. The germline gives CDR1 MNHEY, CDR2 SVGAGI. Written as DNA, the CDR3 is TGTGCCAGCAAAGGACAGGGCCCGAATTCACCCCTCCACTTT. Amino acid sequence: CASKGQGPNSPLHF.